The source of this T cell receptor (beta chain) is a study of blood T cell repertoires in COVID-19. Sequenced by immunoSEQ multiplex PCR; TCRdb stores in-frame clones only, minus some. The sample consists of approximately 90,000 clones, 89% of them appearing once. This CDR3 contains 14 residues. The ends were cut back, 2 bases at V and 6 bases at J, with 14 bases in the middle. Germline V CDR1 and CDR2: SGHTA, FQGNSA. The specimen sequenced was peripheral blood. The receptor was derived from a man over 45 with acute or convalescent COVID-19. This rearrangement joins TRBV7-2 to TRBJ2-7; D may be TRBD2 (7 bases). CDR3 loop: CASSLWDRGGEQYF. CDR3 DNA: TGTGCCAGCAGCTTATGGGATAGGGGGGGCGAGCAGTACTTC. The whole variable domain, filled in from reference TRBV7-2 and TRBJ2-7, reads GAGVSQSPSNKVTEKGKDVELRCDPISGHTALYWYRQSLGQGLEFLIYFQGNSAPDKSGLPSDRFSAERTGGSVSTLTIQRTQQEDSAVYLCASSLWDRGGEQYFGPGTRLTVT.